This T cell receptor beta chain was observed in a study of T cells in Graves' hyperthyroidism and ophthalmopathy. CDR3 size: 17 residues. Looked up from germline, CDR1 is MGHRA and CDR2 is YSYEKL. V shed 2 bases and J shed 7 bases, with 23 bases lying between them. Amplification of TCR beta CDR3 regions used RNA as the template. A first-round RT-PCR of the TCR CDR3 used the HTBI primer set. TCRdb called the multiplex PCR reads again in MiXCR, with one record for every CDR3 protein. The repertoire includes hundreds of thousands of distinct CDR3 sequences, about 38% of them detected once, and approximately 8.7% sits in the top ten.

The sequence derives from a man between 18 and 29 years old with Graves' hyperthyroidism. The sample consisted of blood. V usage is TRBV4-1 and J usage is TRBJ1-2, with unresolved D. CDR3 nucleotide sequence: TGCGCCAGCAGCCAACTGACCCCTGAAGGCGTTTACGGTGGCTACACCTTC. Translated: CASSQLTPEGVYGGYTF.